These 25 T cell receptor beta chains came from one sample sequenced in a study of response to subunit inactivated influenza vaccine. One entry per CDR3 protein, called by TCRdb with MiXCR from the RT-PCR reads. Of fewer than 750,000 distinct CDR3 sequences listed, less than 15% are singletons. The sample was PBMCs from blood, taken approximately 12 days after vaccination. These receptors all stem from a man aged 50 to 59 who received an inactivated influenza vaccine.

This clonotype was detected a few times. This rearrangement joins TRBV28 to TRBJ2-7, with a possible D match to TRBD1 (7 bases). Trimming left V 6 bases short and J 2 bases short, with 14 bases between. This CDR3 comprises 14 residues. Germline CDR1 MDHEN, CDR2 SYDVKM. The CDR3 sequence is CASRSGGPAYEQYF. As DNA, the CDR3 is TGTGCCAGCAGATCAGGGGGGCCGGCCTACGAGCAGTACTTC.

The J gene is TRBJ1-1, the V gene TRBV6-5; a possible D gene is TRBD1 (6 bases). CDR1 and CDR2 (germline): MNHEY, SVGAGI. The germline V and J ends were trimmed by 2 bases and 11 bases, with 18 bases remaining between them. This CDR3 has 14 amino acids. The CDR3 coding sequence is TGTGCCAGCAGTTACCGGGGGGCGATTTCAAACGCTTTCTTT. It codes for CASSYRGAISNAFF.

In its sample, this clonotype was seen many times. The junction departs from the called germline gene at one end, perhaps through a read error. The rearrangement joins TRBV7-7 to TRBJ2-7, with D possibly matching TRBD2 (6 bases). Per germline, CDR1 SSHAT and CDR2 FNYEAQ (reference sequence). The CDR3 is 15 amino acids. In nucleotides, the CDR3 is TGTGCTAGCAGCTTAAGGGCTAGCGAAGACTACGAGCAGTACTTC. Residues: CASSLRASEDYEQYF.

This clonotype was counted a few times. This chain uses TRBV7-9 with TRBJ1-2; possibly TRBD1 for D (5 bases). This CDR3 is built from 14 residues. Trimming stripped 7 bases from V and 2 bases from J, with 14 bases between. Germline V lookup: CDR1 SEHNR, CDR2 FQNEAQ (reference sequence). The CDR3 DNA follows: TGTGCCAGCACCCAAGGTGGGACCAACTATGGCTACACCTTC. Translation: CASTQGGTNYGYTF.

The V call is TRBV6-5, the J call TRBJ1-6, with D possibly being TRBD1 (6 bases). CDR1 and CDR2 (germline): MNHEY, SVGAGI. The CDR3 runs to 15 residues. V gave up 0 bases and J gave up 7 bases, with 10 bases separating them. The CDR3 DNA reads TGTGCCAGCAGTTACTCGAGCGGGACAAATTCACCCCTCCACTTT. Translation gives CASSYSSGTNSPLHF.

The chain employs TRBV6-2 or TRBV6-3 and TRBJ1-4, with D possibly matching TRBD1 (6 bases). V lost 10 bases, J lost 8 bases, and 14 bases lay in between. The germline gives CDR1 MNHEY, CDR2 SVGEGT. The CDR3 extends over 12 amino acids. DNA for the CDR3: TGTGCCATCTCGACAGGAGGGGAAAAACTGTTTTTT. Its translation is CAISTGGEKLFF.

With respect to this clonotype: One junction end does not reproduce the germline sequence, and a read error may be involved. This chain links TRBV12-3 or TRBV12-4 with TRBJ1-4; D remains ambiguous. The CDR3 runs 11 residues. CDR3: CASSLGSTTIF. In DNA, the CDR3 is TGTGCCAGCAGTTTAGGCAGTACGACGATCTTT.

J is TRBJ2-7 and V is TRBV15; D gene ambiguous. There are 13 residues in the CDR3. V lost 1 base and J lost 4, with 8 bases in between. Looked up from germline, CDR1 is LNHNV and CDR2 is YYDKDF (reference sequence). CDR3 protein: CATSRGRLYEQYF. The CDR3 coding sequence is TGTGCCACCAGCAGAGGCAGGTTATACGAGCAGTACTTC.

The chain combines TRBV20-1 with TRBJ2-3; TRBD2 matches 14 bases. The CDR3 totals 14 residues. Trimming took 6 bases from V and 6 from J; bases not matched to a gene: 5. Germline V lookup: CDR1 DFQATT, CDR2 SNEGSKA (reference sequence). The CDR3 loop reads CSARTSGRPDTQYF. CDR3 nucleotides: TGCAGTGCCAGGACTAGCGGGAGGCCCGATACGCAGTATTTT.

This clonotype appeared many times. J is TRBJ1-1 and V is TRBV2; the D gene is possibly TRBD1 (5 bases). This CDR3 has 17 residues. The germline V gene encodes CDR1 SNHLY and CDR2 FYNNEI. Trimming took 6 bases from V and 0 from J, leaving 20 bases between them. The DNA for the CDR3 is TGTGCCAGCAGCGGTAACAGGATCTCCATCATGAACACTGAAGCTTTCTTT. Translated, it gives CASSGNRISIMNTEAFF.

The chain links TRBV18 to TRBJ2-3; D is ambiguous. The germline V gene encodes CDR1 KGHSH and CDR2 LQKENI. The CDR3 runs to 15 residues. The V gene lost 5 bases and the J gene lost 0 bases, with 12 bases spanning the gap. The CDR3 is CASSTSGPSTDTQYF. The CDR3 DNA reads as TGTGCCAGCTCAACGTCCGGACCTAGCACAGATACGCAGTATTTT.

The chain links TRBV4-3 to TRBJ2-4, with D perhaps matching TRBD1 (5 bases). The CDR3 contains 15 residues. Germline V gene sequence: CDR1 LGHNA, CDR2 YSLEER. The V end lost 1 base, the J end lost 9 bases, and 16 bases lay between the germline ends. CDR3 amino acids: CASSQGPRDRGIQYF. CDR3 coding DNA: TGCGCCAGCAGCCAAGGCCCTCGTGATAGGGGCATTCAGTACTTC.

This clonotype was found a few times. The V call is TRBV10-3, the J call TRBJ1-2; 10 nucleotides match TRBD1. From germline, CDR1 is ENHRY and CDR2 SYGVKD. This CDR3 has 17 amino acids. The V and J ends lost 0 bases and 3 bases, in that order; junction bases with no gene match: 7. In DNA form, the CDR3 reads TGTGCCATCAGTGAGTCTTCTTATGGGACAGGGGACTATGGCTACACCTTC. It yields the protein CAISESSYGTGDYGYTF.

The chain carries TRBV19 and TRBJ2-3; D ambiguous. CDR3 length: 15 residues. Germline V gives CDR1 LNHDA, CDR2 SQIVND (reference sequence). The V gene lost 4 bases and the J gene lost 1 base, with 12 bases spanning the gap. CDR3 residues: CASSTLGTGTDTQYF. DNA of the CDR3: TGTGCCAGTAGTACCCTAGGAACGGGCACAGATACGCAGTATTTT.

This clonotype occurred a few times. The chain has TRBV15 and TRBJ2-1; unclear D gene. The CDR3 has 12 residues. V was trimmed by 0 bases and J by 12 bases, leaving 9 bases between them. Germline loops: CDR1 LNHNV, CDR2 YYDKDF (reference sequence). The CDR3 nucleotides are TGTGCCACCAGCAGAGATAGGAACCCGCAGTTCTTC. It translates to CATSRDRNPQFF.

This clonotype was seen a few times. This rearrangement joins TRBV7-9 to TRBJ1-1, with 10 nucleotides matching TRBD1. Germline V gene lookup returns CDR1 SEHNR and CDR2 FQNEAQ (reference sequence). The CDR3 loop spans 11 amino acids. After removal of 5 bases from V and 11 bases from J, the junction contained 2 bases not matched to a gene. CDR3 sequence (DNA): TGTGCCAGCAGCGGGACAGGGGTGGCTTTCTTT. Translating gives CASSGTGVAFF.

In this sample, this clonotype turned up a few times. V is TRBV10-3 and J is TRBJ2-1; D ambiguous. Deletions cut 6 bases from V and 0 bases from J, with 15 bases between. The CDR3 sequence is 16 residues long. The germline CDR1 and CDR2 sequences are ENHRY and SYGVKD. CDR3 DNA: TGTGCCATCAGCCGTGGTAGCAGGAGCTCCTACAATGAGCAGTTCTTC. Its translation is CAISRGSRSSYNEQFF.

V gene TRBV29-1 combines with J gene TRBJ2-1; 11 nucleotides align to TRBD1. The germline CDR1 and CDR2 sequences are SQVTM and ANQGSEA. The J segment lost 7 bases and the V segment lost 4 bases, leaving 9 bases of the junction unmatched. CDR3 size: 15 residues. In DNA form, the CDR3 reads TGCAGCGTTGGGACTGGACAGGGGGCGGGTAATGAGCAGTTCTTC. This gives the protein CSVGTGQGAGNEQFF.

This clonotype occurred a few times. The rearrangement joins TRBV6-4 to TRBJ1-2; TRBD1 might be the D (5 bases). Germline V gene data show CDR1 as MRHNA and CDR2 as SNTAGT. V lost 8 bases and J 0 bases, leaving 16 bases between the germline ends. The CDR3 has 15 residues. The CDR3 sequence: CASSTTGGANYGYTF. CDR3 nucleotides: TGTGCCAGCTCTACGACCGGGGGGGCTAACTATGGCTACACCTTC.

The rearrangement joins TRBV5-1 to TRBJ1-1; TRBD1 is a possible D gene (5 bases). With 6 bases removed from V and 4 bases from J, the gap between germline ends came to 19 bases. The length of the CDR3 is 15 residues. CDR1 and CDR2 from the germline V gene are SGHRS and YFSETQ. The DNA of the CDR3 is TGCGCCAGCAACCCCCGAGGAGGGGTGGTCACTGAAGCTTTCTTT. Translating it yields CASNPRGGVVTEAFF.

The V call is TRBV7-2, the J call TRBJ1-5; D not resolved. Trimming removed 1 base at V and 1 base at J, with 8 bases between. This CDR3 comprises 15 residues. Germline CDR1 SGHTA, CDR2 FQGNSA. The chain's CDR3 is CASSLDVTSNQPQHF. In DNA form, the CDR3 reads TGTGCCAGCAGCTTAGATGTAACGAGCAATCAGCCCCAGCATTTT.

This clonotype was seen ten or more times. The chain uses TRBV7-9 and TRBJ2-1; 8 bases line up with TRBD2. Germline CDR1 and CDR2: SEHNR and FQNEAQ (reference sequence). This CDR3 region has 16 residues. Losses at the gene ends were 1 base for V and 4 bases for J; bases not matched to a gene: 6. DNA of the CDR3: TGTGCCAGCAGCTTAGTCGGAGCGGGAGAGTACAATGAGCAGTTCTTC. Its protein is CASSLVGAGEYNEQFF.

The genes are TRBV3-1 and TRBJ2-5; 10 nucleotides line up with TRBD2. Germline lookup yields CDR1 LGHDT and CDR2 YNNKEL (reference sequence). After removal of 1 base from V and 5 bases from J, the junction contained 4 bases not matched to a gene. The CDR3 contains 15 residues. CDR3 sequence reads: CASSQGAGGWETQYF. CDR3 DNA sequence: TGTGCCAGCAGCCAAGGAGCGGGGGGGTGGGAGACCCAGTACTTC.

The chain uses TRBV20-1 and TRBJ2-5; D is possibly TRBD1 (6 bases). Trimming removed 3 bases at V and 5 bases at J, with 10 bases between. The CDR3 has 12 amino acids. CDR1 DFQATT and CDR2 SNEGSKA come from the germline V gene (reference sequence). Written as DNA, the CDR3 is TGCAGTGCTAGTCAGGGGTCCGAGACCCAGTACTTC. It codes for CSASQGSETQYF.

This clonotype was seen a few times. The V call is TRBV7-9, the J call TRBJ1-4; 7 bases map to TRBD1. V trimming: 5 bases; J trimming: 8 bases; junction bases outside the gene matches: 11. The CDR3 totals 15 residues. CDR1 is SEHNR and CDR2 is FQNEAQ in the germline V gene (reference sequence). CDR3 amino acids: CASSGGGQGWEKLFF. The CDR3 DNA follows: TGTGCCAGCAGCGGAGGGGGCCAGGGATGGGAAAAACTGTTTTTT.